This record concerns one T cell receptor beta chain sequence. Its antigen is currently unknown. These data come from a study of T cells in tuberculosis. Overall study context: This South African cohort compared adolescents with or without latent tuberculosis against adults with active tuberculosis. Study results and limitations: Classification accuracy was roughly 87% (AUROC 0.8 to 0.9) with the GMM-specific repertoire. Active tuberculosis alpha repertoires lay closer to GMM-specific TCRs than controls'.

The CDR3 consists of 14 residues. The germline gives CDR1 SGDLS, CDR2 YYNGEE. J was trimmed by 8 bases and V by 4 bases; bases with no gene match: 8. Assay used: immunoSEQ multiplex PCR; TCRdb lists only in-frame clones, some missing. The sample yields more than 30,000 clones, 95% to 97% seen once. The chain joins TRBV9 to TRBJ1-4, with TRBD1 identical over 7 bases. This TCR was recovered from a donor aged 10-30 years with latent tuberculosis or without tuberculosis infection. Material for sequencing was PBMCs. CDR3 nucleotide sequence: TGTGCCAGCAGCCCTAGGGGGCCGGCGGAAAAACTGTTTTTT. Amino acid sequence: CASSPRGPAEKLFF.